A single T cell receptor (beta chain) is shown here with its context. The sample comes from a study of T cell responses to AZD1222 COVID-19 vaccine. The CDR3 totals 14 residues. The V end was cut by 5 bases, the J end by 1 base, with 9 bases between. Per germline, CDR1 SGHTA and CDR2 FQGTGA. Some clones are missing from TCRdb's copy, which holds only in-frame ones; the method was immunoSEQ multiplex PCR. The sample yields about 73,000 clones, roughly 90% seen once. The receptor was derived from an adult who received the AZD1222 COVID-19 vaccine. J is TRBJ2-1 and V is TRBV7-3; unclear D gene. Sequencing used peripheral blood, obtained 28 days after the second AZD1222 dose. The CDR3 is CASSQGPSYNEQFF. The DNA for the CDR3 is TGTGCCAGCAGCCAAGGGCCGTCCTACAATGAGCAGTTCTTC.